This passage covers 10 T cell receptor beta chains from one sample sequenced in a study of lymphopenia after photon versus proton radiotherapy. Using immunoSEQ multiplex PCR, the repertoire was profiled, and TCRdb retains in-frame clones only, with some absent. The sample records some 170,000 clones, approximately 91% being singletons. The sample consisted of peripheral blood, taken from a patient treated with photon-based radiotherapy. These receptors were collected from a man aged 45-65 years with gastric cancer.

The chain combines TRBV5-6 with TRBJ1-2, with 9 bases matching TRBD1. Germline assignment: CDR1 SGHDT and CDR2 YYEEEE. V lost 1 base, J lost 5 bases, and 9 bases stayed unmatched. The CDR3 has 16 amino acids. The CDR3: CASSLPGQGPKYGYTF. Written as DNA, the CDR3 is TGTGCCAGCAGCTTGCCGGGACAGGGTCCCAAGTATGGCTACACCTTC.

This CDR3 is CASSVNPLANTGELFF. Written as DNA, the CDR3 is TGTGCCAGCAGTGTAAACCCCCTCGCGAACACCGGGGAGCTGTTTTTT. The chain links TRBV25-1 to TRBJ2-2; D is unclear. Germline V gene data show CDR1 as MGHDK and CDR2 as SYGVNS. V lost 4 bases, J lost 0 bases, and 12 bases lay in between. CDR3 size: 16 residues.

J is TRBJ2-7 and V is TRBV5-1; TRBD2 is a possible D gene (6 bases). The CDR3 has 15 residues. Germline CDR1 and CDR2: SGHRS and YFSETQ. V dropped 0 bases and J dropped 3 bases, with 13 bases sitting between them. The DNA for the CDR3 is TGCGCCAGCAGCTTGGTGGCGGGGACGGACTACGAGCAGTACTTC. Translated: CASSLVAGTDYEQYF.

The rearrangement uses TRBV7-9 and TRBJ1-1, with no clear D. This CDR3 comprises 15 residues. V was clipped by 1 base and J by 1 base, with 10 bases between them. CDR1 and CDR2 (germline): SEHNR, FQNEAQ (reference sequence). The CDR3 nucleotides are TGTGCCAGCAGCTTAGACCCGCGGGGGAACACTGAAGCTTTCTTT. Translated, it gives CASSLDPRGNTEAFF.

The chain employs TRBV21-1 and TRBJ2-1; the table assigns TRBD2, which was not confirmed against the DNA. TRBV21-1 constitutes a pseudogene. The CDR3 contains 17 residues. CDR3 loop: CASSKAQTSGKGGEQFF. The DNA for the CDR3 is TGTGCCAGCAGCAAAGCCCAAACTAGCGGGAAAGGCGGTGAGCAGTTCTTC.

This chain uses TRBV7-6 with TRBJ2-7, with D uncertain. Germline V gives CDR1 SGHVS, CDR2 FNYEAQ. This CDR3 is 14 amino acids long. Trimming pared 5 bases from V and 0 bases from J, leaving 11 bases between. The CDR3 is CASSMTTSSYEQYF. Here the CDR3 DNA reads TGTGCCAGCAGCATGACAACGAGCTCCTACGAGCAGTACTTC.

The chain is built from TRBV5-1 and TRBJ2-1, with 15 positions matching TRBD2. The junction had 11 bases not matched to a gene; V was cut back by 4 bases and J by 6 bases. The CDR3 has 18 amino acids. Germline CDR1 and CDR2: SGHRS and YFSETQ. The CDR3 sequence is CASSEGTSGRLNFNEQFF. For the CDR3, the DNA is TGCGCCAGCAGCGAAGGGACTAGCGGGAGGCTAAATTTCAATGAGCAGTTCTTC.

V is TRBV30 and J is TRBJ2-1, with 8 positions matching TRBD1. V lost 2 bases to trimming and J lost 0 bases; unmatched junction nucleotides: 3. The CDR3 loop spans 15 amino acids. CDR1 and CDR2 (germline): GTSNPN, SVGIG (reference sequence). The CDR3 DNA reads TGTGCCTGGAGTTCTACAGGGGGCTCCTACAATGAGCAGTTCTTC. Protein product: CAWSSTGGSYNEQFF.

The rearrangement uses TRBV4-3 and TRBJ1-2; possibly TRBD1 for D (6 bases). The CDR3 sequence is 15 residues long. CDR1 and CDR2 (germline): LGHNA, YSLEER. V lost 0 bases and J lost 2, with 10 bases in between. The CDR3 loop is CASSQEWGANYGYTF. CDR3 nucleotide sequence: TGCGCCAGCAGCCAAGAGTGGGGGGCCAACTATGGCTACACCTTC.

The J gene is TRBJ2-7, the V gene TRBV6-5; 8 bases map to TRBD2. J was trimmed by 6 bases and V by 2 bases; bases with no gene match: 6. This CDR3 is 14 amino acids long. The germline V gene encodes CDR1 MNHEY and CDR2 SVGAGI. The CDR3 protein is CASSYGAGGFEQYF. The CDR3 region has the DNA TGTGCCAGCAGTTACGGGGCGGGAGGCTTCGAGCAGTACTTC.